The T cell receptor beta chain described here comes from a study of shared clonotypes between healthy human individuals. Background on the study: Ranging from 18 to 49 in age, donors were a couple of women and three men.

Comments on this clone: The antigen is not known.

TCRdb's table, derived via immunoSEQ multiplex PCR, lists solely in-frame clones and lacks some. This table has about 1.1 million clones, around 77% appearing once. Findings of the study overall: Represented genetic and exposure-history diversity was restricted by having few donors.

There are 14 residues in the CDR3. From germline, CDR1 is SGHRS and CDR2 YFSETQ. V was cut by 0 bases and J by 3 bases, with 9 bases left in between. Only Caucasian adults living in Nashville, Tennessee served as donors. The chain employs TRBV5-1 and TRBJ1-2; D is ambiguous. The source of this sequence is a man younger than 35 in good health. Some clones in this sample may be carry-over from other donors' samples. The sample consisted of memory CD4+ T cells from PBMCs. The subset: CD45RA-negative fraction. CDR3 nucleotide sequence: TGCGCCAGCAGCTTGGCTGGGATCGACTATGGCTACACCTTC. Translated, it gives CASSLAGIDYGYTF.